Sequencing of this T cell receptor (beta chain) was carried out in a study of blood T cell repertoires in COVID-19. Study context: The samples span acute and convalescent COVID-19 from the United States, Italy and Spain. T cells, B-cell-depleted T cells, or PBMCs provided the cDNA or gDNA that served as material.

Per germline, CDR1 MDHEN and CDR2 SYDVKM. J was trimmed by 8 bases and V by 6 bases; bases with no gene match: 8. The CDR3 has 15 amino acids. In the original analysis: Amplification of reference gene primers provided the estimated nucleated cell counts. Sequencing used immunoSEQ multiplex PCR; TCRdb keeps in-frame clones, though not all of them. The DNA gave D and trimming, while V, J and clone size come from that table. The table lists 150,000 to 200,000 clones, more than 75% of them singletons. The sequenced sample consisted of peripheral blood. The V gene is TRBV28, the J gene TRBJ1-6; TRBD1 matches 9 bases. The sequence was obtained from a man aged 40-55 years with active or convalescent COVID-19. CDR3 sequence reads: CASRPPGQGHSPLHF. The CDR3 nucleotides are TGTGCCAGCAGGCCCCCGGGACAGGGACATTCACCCCTCCACTTT.